The entry below gives a single TCR beta chain sequence along with its context. Its matching antigen is unknown. The data derive from a study of OX40 agonist ivuxolimab in advanced cancers. Study background: Three patients got partial responses; one had hepatocellular carcinoma and two had cutaneous melanoma. Study-wide findings and caveats: By week 6 at 0.1 to 3.0 mg/kg, blood CD4+ and CD8+ T cells had expanded clonally. Relatively little clonal expansion, among the lowest observed, appeared in partial responders at 0.1-3.0 mg/kg.

The sampling schedule covered blood at baseline, cycle 4 day 1, and cycle 7 day 1. The table came from immunoSEQ multiplex PCR; TCRdb's copy has only in-frame clones and leaves some out. The sample lists fewer than 45,000 clones, over 80% occurring once. CDR3 length equals 15 residues. V lost 7 bases and J lost 4, with 18 bases in between. In germline, CDR1 is MNHNY, CDR2 SVGAGI (reference sequence). This specimen consisted of CD4+ or CD8+ T cells sorted from blood, obtained in a trial of the OX40 agonist ivuxolimab. This clonotype originated in an adult with an advanced solid tumor such as melanoma, head and neck, liver or kidney cancer. J is TRBJ2-3 and V is TRBV6-6; possibly TRBD2 for D (6 bases). This CDR3 reads CASTRERNSPDTQYF. The CDR3, as DNA: TGTGCCAGCACCCGGGAGCGCAACAGCCCAGATACGCAGTATTTT.